A single sample gave rise to the 18 T cell receptor beta chains below, sequenced in a study of identical twins. TCRdb re-derived calls from the 5' RACE reads in MiXCR, one entry per CDR3 protein. This sample has 400,000 to 550,000 distinct CDR3 sequences, with roughly 26% found just once. These data are also associated with another study on T cells expressing NK-cell markers.

The sequenced material came from CD4+ T cells sorted from blood. Receptor source: a woman aged 18-35 years in good health.

The chain couples TRBV12-5 to TRBJ1-1; perhaps TRBD1 as D (6 bases). Trimming removed 2 bases from V and 3 bases from J, with 10 bases in between. Germline CDR1 LGHNT, CDR2 FRNRAP. This CDR3 region has 14 residues. For the CDR3, the DNA is TGTGCTAGTGGTTTGACAGGGCTTTACACTGAAGCTTTCTTT. It codes for CASGLTGLYTEAFF.

The chain employs TRBV7-9 and TRBJ1-4, with TRBD1 identical over 9 bases. After removal of 5 bases from V and 6 bases from J, the junction contained 7 bases not matched to a gene. From germline, CDR1 is SEHNR and CDR2 FQNEAQ (reference sequence). The CDR3 consists of 15 residues. The CDR3 DNA reads as TGTGCCAGCAGCCAACCGGGGACAGGGCATGAAAAACTGTTTTTT. Its protein is CASSQPGTGHEKLFF.

This chain connects TRBV20-1 to TRBJ1-5; D ambiguous. CDR1 is DFQATT, CDR2 SNEGSKA, per germline (reference sequence). CDR3 size: 12 residues. V lost 1 base, J lost 4 bases, and 5 bases lay in between. The CDR3 DNA sequence: TGCAGTGCTAGAGTTCTTAATCAGCCCCAGCATTTT. It translates to CSARVLNQPQHF.

The chain uses TRBV7-9 and TRBJ2-2; D might be TRBD1 (5 bases). Per the germline V gene, CDR1 is SEHNR and CDR2 is FQNEAQ (reference sequence). The CDR3 totals 16 residues. Trimming shortened V by 1 base and J by 0 bases, and 9 bases separated the two germline ends. The CDR3 DNA reads as TGTGCCAGCAGCTTAGGTAACAGGCCGAACACCGGGGAGCTGTTTTTT. Protein: CASSLGNRPNTGELFF.

This clonotype was observed a few times. CDR3 DNA: TGTGCCAGCAAGTACCTCAGCAGAGAGACCCAGTACTTC. It encodes CASKYLSRETQYF. The chain employs TRBV6-1 and TRBJ2-5; no clear D gene. The CDR3 has 13 residues. The V and J ends lost 7 bases and 4 bases respectively, with 13 bases between them. Per the germline V gene, CDR1 is MNHNS and CDR2 is SASEGT.

This clonotype has only a few counts. This chain connects TRBV7-8 to TRBJ2-1, with D tentatively TRBD1 (7 bases). CDR1 and CDR2 (germline): SGHVS, FQNEAQ. The CDR3 spans 16 residues. Trimming left V 6 bases short and J 5 bases short, with 20 bases between. CDR3 DNA: TGTGCCAGCAGGTTGAACGGAGGGGGCTGGGACAATGAGCAGTTCTTC. Protein sequence: CASRLNGGGWDNEQFF.

This clonotype was recorded a few times. The chain has TRBV5-1 and TRBJ2-7, with 9 bases that match TRBD1. The trim removed 0 bases at V and 4 bases at J, leaving 5 bases unmatched. The CDR3 loop spans 15 amino acids. Germline lookup yields CDR1 SGHRS and CDR2 YFSETQ. The CDR3 loop is CASSLAGDRAYEQYF. Written as DNA, the CDR3 is TGCGCCAGCAGCTTGGCCGGGGACAGGGCGTACGAGCAGTACTTC.

The chain combines TRBV20-1 with TRBJ2-3; TRBD1 matches at 9 bases. CDR1 and CDR2 (germline): DFQATT, SNEGSKA (reference sequence). This CDR3 has 16 residues. Trimming at V came to 1 base and at J to 5 bases, leaving 10 bases not matched to a gene. In DNA form, the CDR3 reads TGCAGTGCTAGAGCCCGGGACAGGGAGTCGAGAGATACGCAGTATTTT. This sequence encodes CSARARDRESRDTQYF.

This clonotype was recorded a few times. J is TRBJ2-5 and V is TRBV9; a weak D match, TRBD2 (6 bases). Trimming removed 3 bases at V and 5 bases at J, with 17 bases between. The germline CDR1 and CDR2 sequences are SGDLS and YYNGEE. The CDR3 is 15 residues long. The CDR3 nucleotides are TGTGCCAGCAGCGATGGGGGGTGGAGTGACGAGACCCAGTACTTC. As protein: CASSDGGWSDETQYF.

This chain joins TRBV20-1 and TRBJ1-5; D possibly corresponds to TRBD1 (5 bases). Germline CDR1 and CDR2: DFQATT and SNEGSKA (reference sequence). The CDR3 consists of 14 residues. Trimming pared 2 bases from V and 7 bases from J, leaving 15 bases between. The CDR3 coding sequence is TGCAGTGCTAGATCCCCTGGGGGAGGGCAGCCCCAGCATTTT. Translated: CSARSPGGGQPQHF.

V is TRBV19 and J is TRBJ2-3; TRBD2 agrees at 14 bases. Losses at the gene ends were 6 bases for V and 3 bases for J; bases not matched to a gene: 2. The CDR3 spans 15 residues. Germline CDR1 LNHDA, CDR2 SQIVND (reference sequence). The CDR3 loop is CASRRTSGGTDTQYF. In DNA, the CDR3 is TGTGCCAGTAGAAGGACTAGCGGGGGGACAGATACGCAGTATTTT. The full variable domain, in which reference TRBV19 and TRBJ2-3 provide the parts outside the CDR3, is DGGITQSPKYLFRKEGQNVTLSCEQNLNHDAMYWYRQDPGQGLRLIYYSQIVNDFQKGDIAEGYSVSREKKESFPLTVTSAQKNPTAFYLCASRRTSGGTDTQYFGPGTRLTVL.

In this sample, this clonotype turned up a few times. This rearrangement joins TRBV5-1 to TRBJ2-2; tentatively, D is TRBD1 (6 bases). Germline CDR1 and CDR2: SGHRS and YFSETQ. The CDR3 is 14 residues long. V gave up 4 bases and J gave up 7 bases, with 14 bases separating them. Written as DNA, the CDR3 is TGCGCCAGCAGCGCCAGGGGCATAGTCGGGGAGCTGTTTTTT. The encoded protein is CASSARGIVGELFF.

The rearrangement uses TRBV6-6 and TRBJ1-2, with no clear D. V lost 2 bases and J lost 7, with 8 bases in between. The CDR3 sequence is 12 residues long. Germline CDR1 MNHNY, CDR2 SVGAGI (reference sequence). This CDR3 is CASSYAEGGYTF. CDR3 nucleotide sequence: TGTGCCAGCAGTTACGCAGAGGGTGGCTACACCTTC.

The rearrangement joins TRBV15 to TRBJ1-1; unclear D gene. The CDR3 runs to 13 residues. The germline V gene has CDR1 LNHNV and CDR2 YYDKDF (reference sequence). The V gene lost 3 bases and the J gene lost 4 bases, with 9 bases spanning the gap. For the CDR3, the DNA is TGTGCCACCAGCAGCCTGCGCACCACTGAAGCTTTCTTT. Translated: CATSSLRTTEAFF. Full variable domain (missing parts from reference TRBV15 and TRBJ1-1): DAMVIQNPRYQVTQFGKPVTLSCSQTLNHNVMYWYQQKSSQAPKLLFHYYDKDFNNEADTPDNFQSRRPNTSFCFLDIRSPGLGDTAMYLCATSSLRTTEAFFGQGTRLTVV.

The V gene is TRBV4-3, the J gene TRBJ2-1; D is tentatively TRBD1 or TRBD2 (5 bases each). Trimming left V 0 bases short and J 6 bases short, with 12 bases between. The CDR3 sequence is 15 residues long. Germline CDR1 LGHNA, CDR2 YSLEER. This chain's CDR3 is CASSQDPGRSNEQFF. The DNA of the CDR3 is TGCGCCAGCAGCCAAGATCCGGGACGGAGCAATGAGCAGTTCTTC.

This chain links TRBV6-1 with TRBJ2-5, with 9 bases matching TRBD1. V shed 9 bases, J shed 4 bases, and the junction held 6 bases outside the gene matches. The CDR3 runs 13 residues. Germline V gives CDR1 MNHNS, CDR2 SASEGT. The CDR3 here is CASNRGPLETQYF. CDR3 nucleotide sequence: TGTGCCAGTAACAGGGGGCCGCTAGAGACCCAGTACTTC.

The DNA of the CDR3 is TGTGCCAGCAGCCATGCGTGGACTAGCGGGAGGGCGCGTGAGCAGTTCTTC. Translated, it gives CASSHAWTSGRAREQFF. The chain uses TRBV14 and TRBJ2-1, with 15 bases that match TRBD2. The J segment lost 9 bases and the V segment lost 3 bases, leaving 9 bases of the junction unmatched. CDR1 is SGHDN, CDR2 FVKESK, per germline. This CDR3 is 17 amino acids long.

The V and J genes are TRBV10-3 and TRBJ1-1; the D gene is possibly TRBD1 (5 bases). The CDR3 has 17 residues. V shed 0 bases and J shed 3 bases, with 17 bases lying between them. Germline-derived CDR1 and CDR2 are ENHRY and SYGVKD. The CDR3 here is CAISESRGRGGHTEAFF. DNA for the CDR3: TGTGCCATCAGTGAGTCTCGGGGCCGGGGTGGGCACACTGAAGCTTTCTTT.